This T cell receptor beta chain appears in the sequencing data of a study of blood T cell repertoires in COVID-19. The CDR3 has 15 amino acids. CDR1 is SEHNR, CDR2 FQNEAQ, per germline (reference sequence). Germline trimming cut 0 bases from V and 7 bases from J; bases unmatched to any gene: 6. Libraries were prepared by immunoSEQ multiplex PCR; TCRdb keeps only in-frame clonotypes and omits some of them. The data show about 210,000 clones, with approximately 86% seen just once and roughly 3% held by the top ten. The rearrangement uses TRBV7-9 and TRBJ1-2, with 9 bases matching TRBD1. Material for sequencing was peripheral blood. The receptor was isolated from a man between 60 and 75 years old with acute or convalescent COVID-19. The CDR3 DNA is TGTGCCAGCAGCTTAGCGGGACAGGGCTTGGGTGGCTACACCTTC. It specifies CASSLAGQGLGGYTF.